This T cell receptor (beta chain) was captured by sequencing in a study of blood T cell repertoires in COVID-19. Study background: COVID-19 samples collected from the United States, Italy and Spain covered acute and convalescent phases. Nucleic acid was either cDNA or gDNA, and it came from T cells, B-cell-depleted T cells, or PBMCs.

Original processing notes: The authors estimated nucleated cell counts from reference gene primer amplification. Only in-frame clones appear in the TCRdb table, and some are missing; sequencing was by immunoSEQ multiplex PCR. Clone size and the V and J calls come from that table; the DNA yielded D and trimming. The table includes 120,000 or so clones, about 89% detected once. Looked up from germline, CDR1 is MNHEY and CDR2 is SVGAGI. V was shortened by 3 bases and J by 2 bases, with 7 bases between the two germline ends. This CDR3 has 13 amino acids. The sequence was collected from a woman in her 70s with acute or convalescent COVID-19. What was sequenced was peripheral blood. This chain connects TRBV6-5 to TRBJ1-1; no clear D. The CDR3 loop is CASSYQRNTEAFF. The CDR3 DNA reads TGTGCCAGCAGTTATCAGCGTAACACTGAAGCTTTCTTT.